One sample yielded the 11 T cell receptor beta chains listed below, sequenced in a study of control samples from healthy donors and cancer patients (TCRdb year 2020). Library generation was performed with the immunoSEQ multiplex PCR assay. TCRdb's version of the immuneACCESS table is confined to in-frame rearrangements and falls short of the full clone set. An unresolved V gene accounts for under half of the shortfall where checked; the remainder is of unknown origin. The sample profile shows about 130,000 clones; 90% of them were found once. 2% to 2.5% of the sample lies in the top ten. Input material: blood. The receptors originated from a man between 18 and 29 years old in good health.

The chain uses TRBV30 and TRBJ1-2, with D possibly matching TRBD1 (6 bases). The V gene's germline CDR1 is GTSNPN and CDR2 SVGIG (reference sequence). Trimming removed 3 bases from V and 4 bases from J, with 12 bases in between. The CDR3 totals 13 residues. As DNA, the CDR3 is TGTGCCTGGAGCCCCGGACAGATCTATGGCTACACCTTC. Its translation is CAWSPGQIYGYTF.

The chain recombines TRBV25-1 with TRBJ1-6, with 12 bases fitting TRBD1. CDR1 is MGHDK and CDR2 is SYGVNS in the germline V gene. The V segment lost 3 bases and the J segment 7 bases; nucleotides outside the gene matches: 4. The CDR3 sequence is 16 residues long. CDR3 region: CASSDYGTGGNSPLHF. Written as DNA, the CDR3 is TGTGCCAGCAGTGATTATGGGACAGGGGGCAATTCACCCCTCCACTTT.

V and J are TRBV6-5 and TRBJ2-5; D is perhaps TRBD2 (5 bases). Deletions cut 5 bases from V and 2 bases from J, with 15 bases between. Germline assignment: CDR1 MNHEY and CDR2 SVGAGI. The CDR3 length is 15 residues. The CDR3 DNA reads TGTGCCAGCAGTCCCGAGGAGGCACGACAAGAGACCCAGTACTTC. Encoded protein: CASSPEEARQETQYF.

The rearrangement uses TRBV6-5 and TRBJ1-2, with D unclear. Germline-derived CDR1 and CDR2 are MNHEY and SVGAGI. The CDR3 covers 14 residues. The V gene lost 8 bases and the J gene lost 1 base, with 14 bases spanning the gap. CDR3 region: CASVRAGVNYGYTF. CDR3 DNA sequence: TGTGCCAGCGTTAGGGCAGGCGTTAACTATGGCTACACCTTC.

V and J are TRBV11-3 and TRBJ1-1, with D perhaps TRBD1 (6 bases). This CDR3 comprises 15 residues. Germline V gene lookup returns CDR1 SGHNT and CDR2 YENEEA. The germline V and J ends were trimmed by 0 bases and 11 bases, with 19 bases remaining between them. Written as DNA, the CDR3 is TGTGCCAGCAGCTTAGATCCAGGGGCCTACACTTTTGCTTTCTTT. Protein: CASSLDPGAYTFAFF.

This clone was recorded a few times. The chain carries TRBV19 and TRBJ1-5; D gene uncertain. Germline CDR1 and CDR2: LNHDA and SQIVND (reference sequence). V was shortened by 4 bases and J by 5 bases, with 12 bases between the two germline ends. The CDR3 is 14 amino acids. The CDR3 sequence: CASSTLGGDQPQHF. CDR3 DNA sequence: TGTGCCAGTAGTACCCTCGGAGGAGATCAGCCCCAGCATTTT.

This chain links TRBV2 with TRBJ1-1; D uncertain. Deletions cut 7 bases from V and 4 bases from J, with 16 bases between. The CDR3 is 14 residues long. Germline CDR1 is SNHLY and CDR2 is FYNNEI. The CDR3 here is CASTVDLVFTEAFF. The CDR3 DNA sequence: TGTGCCAGCACCGTGGACCTGGTGTTCACTGAAGCTTTCTTT.

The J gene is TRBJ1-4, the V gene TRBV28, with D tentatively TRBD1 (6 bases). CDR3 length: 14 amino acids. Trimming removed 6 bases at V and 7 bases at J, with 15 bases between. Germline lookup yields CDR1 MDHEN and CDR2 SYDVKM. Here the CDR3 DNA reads TGTGCCAGCAGCCCACGGGGGCTTAGTGAAAAACTGTTTTTT. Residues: CASSPRGLSEKLFF.

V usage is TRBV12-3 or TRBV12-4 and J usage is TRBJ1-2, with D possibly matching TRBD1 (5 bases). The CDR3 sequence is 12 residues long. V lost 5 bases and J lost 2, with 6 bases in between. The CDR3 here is CASSRQNYGYTF. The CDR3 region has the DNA TGTGCCAGCAGTCGACAGAACTATGGCTACACCTTC.

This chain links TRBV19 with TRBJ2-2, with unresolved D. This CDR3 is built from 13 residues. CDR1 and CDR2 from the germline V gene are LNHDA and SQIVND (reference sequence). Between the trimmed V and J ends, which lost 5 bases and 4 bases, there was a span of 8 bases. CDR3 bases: TGTGCCAGTAGTTGGAGTGGCACCGGGGAGCTGTTTTTT. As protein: CASSWSGTGELFF.

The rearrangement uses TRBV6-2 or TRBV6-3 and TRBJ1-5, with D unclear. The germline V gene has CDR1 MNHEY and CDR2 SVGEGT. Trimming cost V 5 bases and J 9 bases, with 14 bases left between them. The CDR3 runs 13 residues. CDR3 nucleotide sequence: TGTGCCAGCAGTAAGTCCCGCCCGGGGCCCCAGCATTTT. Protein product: CASSKSRPGPQHF.